This paragraph covers one TCR beta chain sequence. The antigen is unknown. TCRdb's copy holds only in-frame clones and misses some; the assay was immunoSEQ multiplex PCR. The repertoire consists of 150,000 or so clones, with more than 70% occurring once and the leading ten covering about 2.2%. This sample is drawn from a study of cytomegalovirus exposure and HLA in healthy donors. Study-wide results and caveats: Listed as cytomegalovirus-associated were about 160 TCR beta chains.

Germline V gene sequence: CDR1 MNHEY, CDR2 SMNVEV (reference sequence). Between the trimmed V and J ends, which lost 6 bases and 6 bases, there was a span of 11 bases. The CDR3 length is 12 residues. The TCR originated in a human donor in good health. The chain has TRBV27 and TRBJ1-2; possibly TRBD1 for D (5 bases). Sequenced sample: PBMCs. The CDR3 DNA reads as TGTGCCAGCAGGACAGTACTCAATGGCTACACCTTC. Amino acids: CASRTVLNGYTF.